This entry concerns a single T cell receptor (beta chain). Isolation yielded PBMCs, at least 6 million per sample, in every case. This record belongs to a study of blood T cells in healthy people across ages. A second about 6 to 11 cycle PCR used barcoded and J-beta primers. TCRdb called the 5' RACE reads again in MiXCR, with one record for every CDR3 protein. The table lists about 800,000 distinct CDR3 sequences, 25% of them singletons. These data were also reused for a study on T cells of mothers and their children.

The TCR sequence derives from a boy aged 5-17 years in good health. Material: blood.

The CDR3 DNA is TGTGCCAGCAGCCCGCGAAGCACCAATGAGCAGTTCTTC. Translated, it gives CASSPRSTNEQFF. The chain combines TRBV11-3 with TRBJ2-1; D uncertain. V shed 5 bases and J shed 6 bases, with 11 bases lying between them. Germline V gene sequence: CDR1 SGHNT, CDR2 YENEEA. The CDR3 consists of 13 residues.